This entry lists 11 T cell receptor beta chains sequenced from one sample in a study of T cell repertoires in cytomegalovirus infection (dated by TCRdb to about 2019). These reads were obtained on an Illumina HiSeq 1500. The public reads were reanalyzed by TCRdb: fastp trimming at Q25, MiXCR alignment, in-frame beta chains only. Rows matching on CDR3 protein sequence are summarized as one entry with the most common DNA and genes. Recorded for this sample are more than 65,000 distinct CDR3 sequences; approximately 46% of them occurred a single time. The top ten clones comprise more than 85% of the sample. These receptors' antigens are unknown. The sample's treatment or condition label, decoded: in vitro stimulation with specific CMV peptide epitopes to enrich CMV-specific T cells. The sequences come from CD8+ T cells from cultured PBMCs, collected from culture after CMV antigen stimulation. The source of these receptors is a human donor in good health (CMV status not recorded). Some clones in this sample may be carry-over from other donors' samples.

The chain recombines TRBV19 with TRBJ1-6; 9 nucleotides match TRBD1. Germline trimming cut 6 bases from V and 8 bases from J; bases unmatched to any gene: 5. Germline V CDR1 and CDR2: LNHDA, SQIVND (reference sequence). The CDR3 covers 14 residues. The CDR3 nucleotides read TGTGCCAGTAGCCACAGGGGGCTAGATTCACCCCTCCACTTT. Its translation is CASSHRGLDSPLHF.

The chain employs TRBV9 and TRBJ2-3; 12 bases map to TRBD2. Germline-derived CDR1 and CDR2 are SGDLS and YYNGEE. The CDR3 length is 16 residues. J lost 2 bases, V lost 3 bases, and 4 bases had no gene match. For the CDR3, the DNA is TGTGCCAGCAGCGCCCTAGCGGGGGGGCCCACAGATACGCAGTATTTT. This codes for CASSALAGGPTDTQYF.

A few counts support this clonotype. The rearrangement joins TRBV29-1 to TRBJ2-7, with 12 bases matching TRBD2. CDR1 is SQVTM, CDR2 ANQGSEA, per germline. The CDR3 is made up of 15 amino acids. Unmatched junction bases numbered 6, after V lost 2 bases and J lost 4 bases. The CDR3 here is CSVEKLAGGGYEQYF. CDR3 in DNA: TGCAGCGTTGAAAAACTAGCGGGAGGCGGGTACGAGCAGTACTTC.

The V call is TRBV7-2, the J call TRBJ2-2, with unresolved D. The CDR3 runs 12 residues. Germline CDR1 SGHTA, CDR2 FQGNSA. V lost 3 bases to trimming and J lost 4 bases, with 3 bases between them. CDR3 loop: CASSFSTGELFF. In nucleotides, the CDR3 is TGTGCCAGCAGCTTTAGCACCGGGGAGCTGTTTTTT.

The chain carries TRBV6-2 or TRBV6-3 and TRBJ2-1; D possibly corresponds to TRBD2 (5 bases). The V end was cut by 2 bases, the J end by 1 base, with 12 bases between. This CDR3 contains 16 residues. Germline V CDR1 and CDR2: MNHEY, SVGEGT. The CDR3 sequence: CASSYEVGKSYNEQFF. CDR3 DNA sequence: TGTGCCAGCAGTTACGAGGTCGGGAAGTCCTACAATGAGCAGTTCTTC.

This clonotype was recorded a few times. The J gene is TRBJ2-7, the V gene TRBV12-5, with unresolved D. V dropped 2 bases and J dropped 1 base, with 3 bases sitting between them. Germline lookup yields CDR1 LGHNT and CDR2 FRNRAP. The CDR3 sequence is 12 residues long. CDR3 nucleotides: TGTGCTAGTGGTTTGCCTTCCTACGAGCAGTACTTC. Protein: CASGLPSYEQYF. Full variable domain (missing parts from reference TRBV12-5 and TRBJ2-7): DARVTQTPRHKVTEMGQEVTMRCQPILGHNTVFWYRQTMMQGLELLAYFRNRAPLDDSGMPKDRFSAEMPDATLATLKIQPSEPRDSAVYFCASGLPSYEQYFGPGTRLTVT.

The chain uses TRBV12-3 or TRBV12-4 and TRBJ1-1, with a weak D call TRBD1 (6 bases). Deletions cut 7 bases from V and 7 bases from J, with 22 bases between. This CDR3 spans 15 amino acids. CDR3 protein: CASTPYSQGIIEAFF. Here the CDR3 DNA reads TGTGCCAGCACCCCCTACTCTCAGGGGATCATTGAAGCTTTCTTT.

This clonotype was counted only a few times. Germline and junction disagree at one end, which may indicate a read error. The gene calls are TRBV11-2 and TRBJ2-1; D unclear. Germline CDR1 SGHAT, CDR2 FQNNGV. The CDR3 sequence is 14 residues long. The CDR3 loop reads CASSIDRLNNEQFF. The CDR3 bases are TGTGCCAGCAGCATAGACCGCCTGAACAATGAGCAGTTCTTC.

This clonotype has just a few counts. The gene calls are TRBV7-9 and TRBJ2-3, with no clear D. The CDR3 totals 15 residues. In germline, CDR1 is SEHNR, CDR2 FQNEAQ (reference sequence). V lost 1 base to trimming and J lost 3 bases, with 11 bases between them. The CDR3 protein is CASSLVQETTDTQYF. CDR3 coding DNA: TGTGCCAGCAGCTTAGTCCAGGAGACGACAGATACGCAGTATTTT.

The chain joins TRBV12-3 or TRBV12-4 to TRBJ1-2; no definite D call. The CDR3 sequence is 13 residues long. V lost 5 bases to trimming and J lost 5 bases, with 12 bases between them. The CDR3 reads CASSPSRIYGYTF. The CDR3 DNA sequence: TGTGCCAGCAGTCCTTCTCGTATTTATGGCTACACCTTC.

The gene calls are TRBV5-1 and TRBJ2-1, with D perhaps matching TRBD2 (5 bases). Germline V gene data show CDR1 as SGHRS and CDR2 as YFSETQ. CDR3 length equals 15 residues. Trimming took off 4 bases at V and 0 bases at J, with 11 bases between the two ends. CDR3 sequence reads: CASSRTSSSYNEQFF. CDR3 bases: TGCGCCAGCAGCCGGACTTCCAGCTCCTACAATGAGCAGTTCTTC.